In its sample, the clone carrying this T cell receptor (beta chain) was seen a few times. What it recognizes is unknown. A universal primer site came from template switching; cDNA carried unique molecular identifiers. TCRdb redid the calling of the 5' RACE reads with MiXCR, one entry per CDR3 protein. The repertoire holds roughly 250,000 distinct CDR3 sequences, with roughly an eighth as singletons. The V gene lost 1 base and the J gene lost 4 bases, with 10 bases spanning the gap. Germline loops: CDR1 SQVTM, CDR2 ANQGSEA. The CDR3 contains 13 residues. This sample is part of a study of identical twins. Study results and caveats: High-abundance cord blood beta clonotypes had fewer insertions; memory repertoires showed none.

The chain has TRBV29-1 and TRBJ2-5; TRBD1 might be the D (6 bases). The specimen sequenced was memory (CD45RO+) T cells sorted from blood. The receptor was derived from a woman between 18 and 30 years old in good health. The CDR3 nucleotides are TGCAGCGTTGAAGGACAGGCTGTAGAGACCCAGTACTTC. Amino acid sequence: CSVEGQAVETQYF.